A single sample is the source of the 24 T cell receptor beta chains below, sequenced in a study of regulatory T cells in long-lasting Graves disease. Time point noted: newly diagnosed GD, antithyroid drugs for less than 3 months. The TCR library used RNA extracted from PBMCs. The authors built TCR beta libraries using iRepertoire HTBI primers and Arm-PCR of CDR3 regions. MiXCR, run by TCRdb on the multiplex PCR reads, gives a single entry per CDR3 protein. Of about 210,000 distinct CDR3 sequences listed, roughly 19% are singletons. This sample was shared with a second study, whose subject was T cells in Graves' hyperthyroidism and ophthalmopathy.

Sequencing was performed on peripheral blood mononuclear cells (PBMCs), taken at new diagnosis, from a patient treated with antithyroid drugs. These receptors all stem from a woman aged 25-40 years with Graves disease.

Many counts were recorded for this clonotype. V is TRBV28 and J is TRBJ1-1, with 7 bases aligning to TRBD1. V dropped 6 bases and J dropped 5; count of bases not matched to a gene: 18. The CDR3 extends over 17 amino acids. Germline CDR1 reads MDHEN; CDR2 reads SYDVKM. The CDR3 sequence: CASSRVRRGHGRTEAFF. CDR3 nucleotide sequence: TGTGCCAGCAGCAGAGTGCGAAGGGGGCACGGGAGGACTGAAGCTTTCTTT.

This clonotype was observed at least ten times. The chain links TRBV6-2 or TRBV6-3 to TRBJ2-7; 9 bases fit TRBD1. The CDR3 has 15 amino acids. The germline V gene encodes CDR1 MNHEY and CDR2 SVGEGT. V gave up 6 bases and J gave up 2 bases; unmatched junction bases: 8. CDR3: CASRRDRDNTYEQYF. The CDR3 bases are TGTGCCAGCAGACGGGACAGGGATAACACCTACGAGCAGTACTTC.

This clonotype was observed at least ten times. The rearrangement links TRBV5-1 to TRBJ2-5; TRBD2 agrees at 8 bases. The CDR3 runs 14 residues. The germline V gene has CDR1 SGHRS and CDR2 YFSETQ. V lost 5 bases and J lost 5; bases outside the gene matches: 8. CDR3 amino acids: CASSREGRLETQYF. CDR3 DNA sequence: TGCGCCAGCAGTCGGGAGGGCCGCCTGGAGACCCAGTACTTC.

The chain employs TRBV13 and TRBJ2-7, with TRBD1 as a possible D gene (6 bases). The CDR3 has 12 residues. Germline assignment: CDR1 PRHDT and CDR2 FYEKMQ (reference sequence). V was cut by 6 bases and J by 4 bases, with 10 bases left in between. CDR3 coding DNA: TGTGCCAGCAGGGTCAGGGGATACGAGCAGTACTTC. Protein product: CASRVRGYEQYF.

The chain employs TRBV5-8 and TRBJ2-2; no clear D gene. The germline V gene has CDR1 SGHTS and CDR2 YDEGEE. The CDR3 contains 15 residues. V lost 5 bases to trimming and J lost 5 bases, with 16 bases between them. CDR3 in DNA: TGTGCCAGCAGTTTGCCCAATAAGCCGACCGGGGAGCTGTTTTTT. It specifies CASSLPNKPTGELFF.

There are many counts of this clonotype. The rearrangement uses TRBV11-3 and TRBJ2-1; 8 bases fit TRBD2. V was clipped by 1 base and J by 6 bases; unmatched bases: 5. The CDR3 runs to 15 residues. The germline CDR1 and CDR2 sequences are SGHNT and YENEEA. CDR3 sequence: CASSLGSGGTNEQFF. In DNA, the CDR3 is TGTGCCAGCAGCTTAGGAAGCGGGGGTACCAATGAGCAGTTCTTC.

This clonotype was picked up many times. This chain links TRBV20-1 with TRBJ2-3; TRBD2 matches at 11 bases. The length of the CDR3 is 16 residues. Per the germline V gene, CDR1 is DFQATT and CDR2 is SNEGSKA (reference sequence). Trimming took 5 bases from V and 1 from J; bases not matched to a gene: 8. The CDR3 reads CSADAPTSGGTDTQYF. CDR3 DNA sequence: TGCAGTGCTGACGCCCCGACTAGCGGGGGCACAGATACGCAGTATTTT.

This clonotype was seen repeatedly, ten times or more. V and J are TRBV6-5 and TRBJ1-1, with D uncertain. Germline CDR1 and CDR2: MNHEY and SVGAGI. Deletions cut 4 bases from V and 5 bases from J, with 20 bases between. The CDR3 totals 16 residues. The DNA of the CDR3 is TGTGCCAGCAGTTTCGGGGATGCCCCACCGGGGACTGAAGCTTTCTTT. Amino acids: CASSFGDAPPGTEAFF.

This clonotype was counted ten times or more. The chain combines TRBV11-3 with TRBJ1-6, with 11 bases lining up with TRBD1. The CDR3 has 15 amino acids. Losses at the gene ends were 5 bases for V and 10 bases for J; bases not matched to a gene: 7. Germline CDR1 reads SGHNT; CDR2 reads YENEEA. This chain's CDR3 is CASSPRTGGGSPLHF. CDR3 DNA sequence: TGTGCCAGCAGCCCCCGGACAGGGGGCGGATCACCCCTCCACTTT.

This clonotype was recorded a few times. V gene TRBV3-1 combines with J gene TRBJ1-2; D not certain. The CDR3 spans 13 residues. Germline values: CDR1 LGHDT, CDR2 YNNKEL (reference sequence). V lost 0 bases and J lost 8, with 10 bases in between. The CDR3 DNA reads TGTGCCAGCAGCCAAGAGGTGGGGTTGGGCTACACCTTC. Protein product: CASSQEVGLGYTF.

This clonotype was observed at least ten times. In DNA, the CDR3 is TGTGCCAGCAGCCCGACAGCCGGGAATTCACCCCTCCACTTT. Its translation: CASSPTAGNSPLHF. The chain links TRBV12-3 or TRBV12-4 to TRBJ1-6, with D possibly being TRBD1 (5 bases). V was trimmed by 6 bases and J by 7 bases, leaving 13 bases between them. This CDR3 is built from 14 residues.

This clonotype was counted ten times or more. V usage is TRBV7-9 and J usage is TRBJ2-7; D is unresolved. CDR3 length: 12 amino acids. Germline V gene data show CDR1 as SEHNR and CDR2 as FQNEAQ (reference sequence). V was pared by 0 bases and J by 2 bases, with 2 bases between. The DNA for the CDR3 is TGTGCCAGCAGCTTAGCAGCCTACGAGCAGTACTTC. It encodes CASSLAAYEQYF.

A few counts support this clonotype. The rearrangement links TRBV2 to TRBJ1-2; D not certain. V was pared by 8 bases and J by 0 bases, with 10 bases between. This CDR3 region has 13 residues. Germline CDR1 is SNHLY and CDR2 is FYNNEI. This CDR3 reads CASLLSANYGYTF. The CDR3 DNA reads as TGTGCCAGCTTGCTCTCGGCTAACTATGGCTACACCTTC. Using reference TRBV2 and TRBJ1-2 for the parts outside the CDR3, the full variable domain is EPEVTQTPSHQVTQMGQEVILRCVPISNHLYFYWYRQILGQKVEFLVSFYNNEISEKSEIFDDQFSVERPDGSNFTLKIRSTKLEDSAMYFCASLLSANYGYTFGSGTRLTVV.

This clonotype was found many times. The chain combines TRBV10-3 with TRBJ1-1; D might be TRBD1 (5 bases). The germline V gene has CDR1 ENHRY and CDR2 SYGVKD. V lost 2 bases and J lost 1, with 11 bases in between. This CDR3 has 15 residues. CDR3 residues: CAISERGASNTEAFF. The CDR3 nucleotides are TGTGCCATCAGTGAGCGAGGGGCCTCGAACACTGAAGCTTTCTTT.

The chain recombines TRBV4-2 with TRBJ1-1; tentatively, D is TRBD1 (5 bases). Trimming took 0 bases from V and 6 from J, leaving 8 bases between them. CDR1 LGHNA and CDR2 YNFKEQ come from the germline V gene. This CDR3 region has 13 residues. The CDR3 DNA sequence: TGTGCCAGCAGCCAAGATGCAGGGTCTGAAGCTTTCTTT. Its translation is CASSQDAGSEAFF.

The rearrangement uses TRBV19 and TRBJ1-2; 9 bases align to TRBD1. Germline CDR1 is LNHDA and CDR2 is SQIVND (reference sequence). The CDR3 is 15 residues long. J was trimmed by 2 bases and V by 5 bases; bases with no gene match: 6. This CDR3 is CASSLRDRANYGYTF. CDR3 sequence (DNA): TGTGCCAGTAGTCTCCGGGACAGGGCGAACTATGGCTACACCTTC.

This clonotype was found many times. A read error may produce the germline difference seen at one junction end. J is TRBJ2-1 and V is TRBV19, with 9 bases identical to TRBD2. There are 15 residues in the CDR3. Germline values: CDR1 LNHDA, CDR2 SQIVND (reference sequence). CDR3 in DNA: TGTGCCAGCAGTAATAGCGGGAGCTCCTACAATGAGCAGTTCTTC. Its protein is CASSNSGSSYNEQFF.

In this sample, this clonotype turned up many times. CDR3 region: CASSPTGGYTEAFF. As DNA, the CDR3 is TGTGCCAGCAGTCCGACAGGGGGATACACTGAAGCTTTCTTT. The chain recombines TRBV28 with TRBJ1-1, with 9 bases matching TRBD1. CDR3 size: 14 residues. J gave up 3 bases and V 5 bases, and 4 bases lay outside the gene matches. Germline values: CDR1 MDHEN, CDR2 SYDVKM.

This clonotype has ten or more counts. In DNA, the CDR3 is TGTGCCAGCAGCTACCGGGACCTAAAAGGTGCATACGAGCAGTACTTC. It encodes CASSYRDLKGAYEQYF. V and J are TRBV7-9 and TRBJ2-7; the D gene could be TRBD1 or TRBD2 (5 bases each). V was cut by 4 bases and J by 4 bases, with 20 bases left in between. The length of the CDR3 is 16 residues. Looked up from germline, CDR1 is SEHNR and CDR2 is FQNEAQ (reference sequence).

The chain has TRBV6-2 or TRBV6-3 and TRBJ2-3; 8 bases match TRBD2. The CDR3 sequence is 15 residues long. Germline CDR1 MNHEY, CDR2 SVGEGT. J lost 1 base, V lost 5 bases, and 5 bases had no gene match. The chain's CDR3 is CASSELAEGTDTQYF. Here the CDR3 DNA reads TGTGCCAGCAGTGAACTAGCGGAGGGCACAGATACGCAGTATTTT.

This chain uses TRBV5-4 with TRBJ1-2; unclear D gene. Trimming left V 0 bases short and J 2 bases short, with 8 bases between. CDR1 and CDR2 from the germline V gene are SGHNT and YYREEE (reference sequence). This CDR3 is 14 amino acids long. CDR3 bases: TGTGCCAGCAGCTTGGGCGTCCAGAACTATGGCTACACCTTC. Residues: CASSLGVQNYGYTF.

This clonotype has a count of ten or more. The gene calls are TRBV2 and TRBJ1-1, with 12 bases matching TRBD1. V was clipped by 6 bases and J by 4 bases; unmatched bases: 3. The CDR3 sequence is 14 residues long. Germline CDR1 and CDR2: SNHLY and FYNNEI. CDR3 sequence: CASRGQGAGTEAFF. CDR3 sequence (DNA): TGTGCCAGCAGGGGACAGGGGGCTGGCACTGAAGCTTTCTTT.

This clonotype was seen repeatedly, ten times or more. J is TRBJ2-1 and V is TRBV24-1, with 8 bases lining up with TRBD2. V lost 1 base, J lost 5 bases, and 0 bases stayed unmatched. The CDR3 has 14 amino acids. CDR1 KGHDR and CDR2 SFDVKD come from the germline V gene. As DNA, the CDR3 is TGTGCCACCAGTGATTTAGCGGGGGACAATGAGCAGTTCTTC. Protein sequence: CATSDLAGDNEQFF.

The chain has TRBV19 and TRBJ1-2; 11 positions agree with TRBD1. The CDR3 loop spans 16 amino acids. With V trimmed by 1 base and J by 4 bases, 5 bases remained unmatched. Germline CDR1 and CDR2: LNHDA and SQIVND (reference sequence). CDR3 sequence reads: CASSIGTGGAGYGYTF. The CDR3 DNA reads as TGTGCCAGTAGTATAGGGACAGGGGGCGCGGGCTATGGCTACACCTTC.